This is a list of T cell receptor beta chains from one sample in a study of molecular identifiers for immune sequencing clone quantification. A single record per CDR3 protein comes from TCRdb applying MiXCR to the PCR reads. This table holds approximately 100,000 distinct CDR3 sequences, over 30% found once. Sequencing was done on a sample of naive CD8+ T cells from blood, with Jurkat cell RNA spiked in. All receptors derive from a human donor in good health. Some libraries in this study had Jurkat cell RNA spiked in. CDR3s include the opening cysteine and the closing phenylalanine or tryptophan. D genes are given only for firm matches. Clone size, where shown, is once, few, many, or a class for clones that have expanded.

CDR3 protein,CDR3 DNA,V gene,J gene,clone size,D gene
CASMGGTGSDTQYF,TGTGCCAGCATGGGCGGGACGGGATCAGATACGCAGTATTTT,TRBV27,TRBJ2-3,few,.
CASSYSRAGELFF,TGTGCCAGCAGTTACTCGAGAGCCGGGGAGCTGTTTTTT,TRBV6-2/TRBV6-3,TRBJ2-2,many,.
CASSLDRSGNQPQHF,TGTGCCAGCAGCTTAGACCGGTCGGGCAATCAGCCCCAGCATTTT,TRBV7-8,TRBJ1-5,few,.
CVSSEGFRETQYF,TGTGTCAGCAGTGAGGGGTTCAGGGAGACCCAGTACTTC,TRBV25-1,TRBJ2-5,.,.
CASMSRQDNYGYTF,TGCGCCAGCATGAGTAGGCAGGACAACTATGGCTACACCTTC,TRBV10-2,TRBJ1-2,many,.
CASSEAPRHEQYF,TGTGCCAGCAGCGAAGCCCCGCGGCACGAGCAGTACTTC,TRBV5-6,TRBJ2-7,.,.
CASSDARAGKAGELFF,TGTGCCAGCAGTGATGCGAGGGCAGGGAAAGCCGGGGAGCTGTTTTTT,TRBV2,TRBJ2-2,.,.
CGVEDPGQGAYNEQFF,TGCGGCGTTGAAGATCCGGGGCAGGGGGCTTACAATGAGCAGTTCTTC,TRBV29-1,TRBJ2-1,.,TRBD1
CACSIGGGASNQPQHF,TGTGCCTGTAGTATAGGTGGGGGGGCGAGCAATCAGCCCCAGCATTTT,TRBV19,TRBJ1-5,few,.
CASSLGVWPNEKLFF,TGTGCCAGCAGCTTGGGCGTTTGGCCTAATGAAAAACTGTTTTTT,TRBV5-6,TRBJ1-4,many,.
CATSGTPGLRDTQYF,TGTGCCACCAGCGGCACTCCGGGCCTGAGGGATACGCAGTATTTT,TRBV15,TRBJ2-3,.,.
CASGLAGFTDTQYF,TGCGCCAGCGGACTAGCGGGCTTCACAGATACGCAGTATTTT,TRBV4-3,TRBJ2-3,many,TRBD2
CASSIPQGNRPQHF,TGTGCCAGTAGTATACCCCAGGGGAATCGGCCCCAGCATTTT,TRBV19,TRBJ1-5,.,.
CASSHLAGAGEQYF,TGCGCCAGCAGCCACCTAGCGGGAGCTGGCGAGCAGTACTTC,TRBV4-3,TRBJ2-7,.,TRBD2
CASSIGGGDAFF,TGTGCCAGTAGTATAGGAGGGGGCGACGCTTTCTTT,TRBV19,TRBJ1-1,many,TRBD1
CASSQGMSSYNSPLHF,TGCGCCAGCAGCCAGGGCATGAGCTCCTATAATTCACCCCTCCACTTT,TRBV4-3,TRBJ1-6,.,.
CSARGRTVYEQYF,TGCAGTGCTAGGGGACGGACGGTCTACGAGCAGTACTTC,TRBV20-1,TRBJ2-7,.,.
CASSFGRASGANVLTF,TGTGCCAGCAGCTTTGGGCGGGCCTCTGGGGCCAACGTCCTGACTTTC,TRBV7-9,TRBJ2-6,few,.
CASGTVNYGYTF,TGTGCCAGCGGGACAGTTAACTATGGCTACACCTTC,TRBV9,TRBJ1-2,many,TRBD1
CASRLWAEQPPQF,TGTGCCAGCAGATTATGGGCGGAGCAGCCCCCGCAATTT,TRBV27,TRBJ1-5,.,.
CASRAGGQRNTGELFF,TGTGCCAGCCGGGCGGGGGGACAGAGAAACACCGGGGAGCTGTTTTTT,TRBV7-9,TRBJ2-2,.,.
CASRERTGPYEQYF,TGCGCCAGCAGGGAACGGACAGGGCCGTACGAGCAGTACTTC,TRBV4-1,TRBJ2-7,many,TRBD1
CASSLESPYEQFF,TGTGCCAGCAGCTTAGAGTCCCCATATGAGCAGTTCTTC,TRBV11-2,TRBJ2-1,few,.
CASSTPSHRATEAFF,TGTGCCAGCTCAACACCGTCGCACAGGGCCACTGAAGCTTTCTTT,TRBV18,TRBJ1-1,.,.
CASSYSLRQNTEAFF,TGTGCCAGCAGTTACTCGCTACGCCAAAACACTGAAGCTTTCTTT,TRBV6-5,TRBJ1-1,.,.
CASSYGGWGSYEQYF,TGTGCCAGCAGTTACGGCGGCTGGGGCTCCTACGAGCAGTACTTC,TRBV6-2/TRBV6-3,TRBJ2-7,.,.
CASSETGAPDTEAFF,TGTGCCAGCAGCGAAACCGGGGCCCCGGACACTGAAGCTTTCTTT,TRBV9,TRBJ1-1,.,.